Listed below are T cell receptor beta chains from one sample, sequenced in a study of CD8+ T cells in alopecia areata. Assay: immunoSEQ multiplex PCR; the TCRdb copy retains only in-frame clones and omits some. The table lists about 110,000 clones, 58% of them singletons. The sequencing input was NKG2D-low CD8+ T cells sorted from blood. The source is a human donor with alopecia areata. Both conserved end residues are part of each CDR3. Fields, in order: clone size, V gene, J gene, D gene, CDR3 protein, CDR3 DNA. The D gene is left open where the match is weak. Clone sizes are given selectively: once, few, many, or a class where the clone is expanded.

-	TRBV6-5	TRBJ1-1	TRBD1	CASSYGTGKAFF	TGTGCCAGCAGTTACGGGACAGGGAAAGCTTTCTTT
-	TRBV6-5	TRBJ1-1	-	CASSLRQNTEAFF	TGTGCCAGCAGCCTCCGACAGAACACTGAAGCTTTCTTT
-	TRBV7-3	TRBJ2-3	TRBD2	CASSQLGGSTSGRDTQYF	TGTGCCAGCAGCCAACTAGGGGGGTCCACTAGCGGACGAGATACGCAGTATTTT
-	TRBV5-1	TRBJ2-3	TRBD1	CASSPAPTGRTDTQYF	TGCGCCAGCAGCCCGGCTCCGACAGGGCGGACAGATACGCAGTATTTT
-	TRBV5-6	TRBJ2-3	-	CASSAGSGTQYF	TGTGCCAGCAGTGCAGGCTCGGGTACGCAGTATTTT
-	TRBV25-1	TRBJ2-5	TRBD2	CASSELAGAETQYF	TGTGCCAGCAGTGAATTAGCGGGGGCAGAGACCCAGTACTTC
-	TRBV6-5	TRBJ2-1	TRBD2	CASSYEREFDEQFF	TGTGCCAGCAGTTATGAGCGGGAGTTCGATGAGCAGTTCTTC
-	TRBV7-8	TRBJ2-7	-	CASSLVGSPYEQYF	TGTGCCAGCAGCTTAGTGGGTAGCCCCTACGAGCAGTACTTC
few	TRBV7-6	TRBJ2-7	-	CASSLEESYEQYF	TGTGCCAGCAGCTTAGAGGAGAGTTACGAGCAGTACTTC
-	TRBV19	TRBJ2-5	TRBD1	CASKDRGPGTQYF	TGTGCCAGTAAGGACAGGGGCCCAGGGACCCAGTACTTC
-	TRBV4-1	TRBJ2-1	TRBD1	CASTPGQVGNEQFF	TGCGCCAGCACCCCGGGACAGGTGGGGAATGAGCAGTTCTTC
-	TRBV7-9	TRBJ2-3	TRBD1	CASSSGQGIYTDTQYF	TGTGCCAGCAGCTCGGGACAGGGGATTTACACAGATACGCAGTATTTT
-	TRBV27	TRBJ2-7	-	CASMEAGYEQYF	TGTGCCAGCATGGAAGCAGGTTACGAGCAGTACTTC
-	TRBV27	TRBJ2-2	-	CASSLGRVRSTGELFF	TGTGCCAGCAGTTTAGGCAGGGTGCGGAGCACCGGGGAGCTGTTTTTT
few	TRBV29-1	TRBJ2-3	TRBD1	CSIRTGASTDTQYF	TGCAGCATACGCACAGGGGCCAGCACAGATACGCAGTATTTT
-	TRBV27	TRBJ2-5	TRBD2	CASSGPDSAGAQYF	TGTGCCAGCAGTGGCCCAGACTCAGCGGGAGCCCAGTACTTC
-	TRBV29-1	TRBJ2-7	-	CSVRGLPPMRAGEQYF	TGCAGCGTCAGGGGACTCCCCCCGATGCGAGCTGGCGAGCAGTACTTC
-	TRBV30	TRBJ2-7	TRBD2	CAWDGASGTYEQYF	TGTGCCTGGGACGGGGCTAGCGGAACCTACGAGCAGTACTTC
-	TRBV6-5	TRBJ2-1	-	CASSLSENEQFF	TGTGCCAGCAGTTTATCTGAAAATGAGCAGTTCTTC
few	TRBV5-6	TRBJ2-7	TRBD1	CASSLWGTVIYEQYF	TGTGCCAGCAGCTTGTGGGGGACAGTTATCTACGAGCAGTACTTC
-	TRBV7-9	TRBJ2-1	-	CASSDGVEQFF	TGTGCCAGCAGCGACGGGGTTGAGCAGTTCTTC
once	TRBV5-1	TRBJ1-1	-	CASSSTGRGTEAFF	TGCGCCAGCAGCTCTACAGGCAGGGGCACTGAAGCTTTCTTT